Listed below are T cell receptor beta chains from one sample, sequenced in a study of blood T cell repertoires in COVID-19. The table came from immunoSEQ multiplex PCR; TCRdb's copy has only in-frame clones and leaves some out. The data show 90,000 or so clones, about 79% seen once. Sequences were obtained from peripheral blood. Source of these receptors: a man in his 60s with acute or convalescent COVID-19. CDR3s include the opening cysteine and the closing phenylalanine or tryptophan. Each record gives: V gene, J gene, D gene, clone size, CDR3 protein, CDR3 DNA. D genes are given only for firm matches. The size entry is marked missing in some rows and otherwise reads once, few, many or a size class.

>TRBV11-1|TRBJ1-2|.|.
CASSLAQSDTNYGYTF
TGTGCCAGCAGCTTAGCCCAAAGCGATACTAACTATGGCTACACCTTC
>TRBV3-1/TRBV3-2|TRBJ2-1|.|.
CASSQDSGSGSYNEQFF
TGTGCCAGCAGCCAAGATTCAGGGTCGGGTTCCTACAATGAGCAGTTCTTC
>TRBV15|TRBJ1-4|.|.
CATSEGGQNEKLFF
TGTGCCACCTCCGAGGGAGGGCAAAATGAAAAACTGTTTTTT
>TRBV2|TRBJ2-2|.|.
CASRDMSYTGELFF
TGTGCCAGCCGCGACATGAGCTACACCGGGGAGCTGTTTTTT
>TRBV28|TRBJ1-2|.|.
CASSPPTVGNGYTF
TGTGCCAGCAGTCCCCCAACAGTCGGAAATGGCTACACCTTC
>TRBV7-9|TRBJ2-3|TRBD2|.
CASRPGLAKITSTDTQYF
TGTGCCAGCAGACCTGGACTAGCCAAAATTACTAGCACAGATACGCAGTATTTT
>TRBV4-2|TRBJ2-2|.|.
CASSRRDGDNTGELFF
TGTGCCAGCAGCCGGAGGGACGGGGATAACACCGGGGAGCTGTTTTTT
>TRBV7-2|TRBJ2-5|TRBD1|.
CASSLDGLGQLLGETQYF
TGTGCCAGCAGCTTAGATGGCCTGGGACAGCTTCTAGGGGAGACCCAGTACTTC
>TRBV15|TRBJ2-3|TRBD1|.
CATSPRTGGQTDTQYF
TGTGCCACCAGCCCGCGGACAGGGGGGCAGACAGATACGCAGTATTTT
>TRBV2|TRBJ2-5|TRBD1|once
CASRYLTGANQETQYF
TGTGCCAGCAGGTATCTGACAGGGGCAAACCAAGAGACCCAGTACTTC
>TRBV2|TRBJ2-1|TRBD1|.
CASSDPIRDRRGDEQFF
TGTGCCAGCAGTGATCCAATCCGGGACAGGAGAGGAGATGAGCAGTTCTTC